What follows is one TCR beta chain and its context. Its cognate antigen is unknown. The source of the sample is a study of cytomegalovirus exposure and HLA in healthy donors. This CDR3 region has 15 residues. J lost 3 bases, V lost 4 bases, and 9 bases had no gene match. Germline loops: CDR1 LGHNA, CDR2 YSLEER. Study-wide results and limits: CMV antigen specificity of a few CMV-associated chains was confirmed in vitro. TCR clusters originating in the first cohort tended to co-occur in the roughly 120 validation repertoires, according to a later analysis. The study listed 150 to 200 cytomegalovirus-associated TCR beta chains. Cytomegalovirus status, reportedly, was diagnosed with high specificity and sensitivity by the classifier.

The repertoire was sequenced with immunoSEQ multiplex PCR; TCRdb's copy has only in-frame clones and lacks some. The data show some 330,000 clones, roughly 88% seen once. Material for sequencing was PBMCs. The chain joins TRBV4-3 to TRBJ2-7; 7 bases align to TRBD1. This receptor was identified in a young woman in good health and CMV-seronegative. The DNA for the CDR3 is TGCGCCAGCAGCCCAAGATGGGACAGCAACTACGAGCAGTACTTC. It translates to CASSPRWDSNYEQYF.